This entry concerns a single T cell receptor beta chain. Assay used: immunoSEQ multiplex PCR; TCRdb lists only in-frame clones, some missing. The sample contains roughly 80,000 clones, approximately 87% of which appear only once. V was trimmed by 2 bases and J by 7 bases, leaving 9 bases between them. This CDR3 has 12 residues. The germline V gene encodes CDR1 SGHKS and CDR2 YYEKEE (reference sequence). The data originate from a study of T cell clones after liver transplantation. The genes are TRBV5-5 and TRBJ1-2, with D possibly being TRBD1 (5 bases). This sample comprised CD4+ T cells from blood, obtained at the 22-month timepoint. This sequence was found in a human patient who received a liver transplant. Part of the T cells may come from the graft donor. The CDR3 DNA follows: TGTGCCAGCAGCTTATCGGGGGGTGGCTACACCTTC. Protein sequence: CASSLSGGGYTF.